This T cell receptor (beta chain) was retrieved from a study of CD8+ T cells in alopecia areata. cDNA prepared by RNA extraction and subsequent reverse transcription served as the template for sequencing. Using immunoSEQ multiplex PCR, the repertoire was profiled, and TCRdb retains in-frame clones only, with some absent. Observed in the sample are roughly 260,000 clones, none of them singletons. The sorting of pooled cutaneous lymph node cells relied on CD4, CD8alpha, NKG2D, NKG2ACE and other markers. This clone occurred many times. These gene names are mouse names. Sequencing ends 4 residues short of the CDR3 end; the germline J gene provides the rest. The CDR3 contains 13 residues. Germline V gene lookup returns CDR1 NSHNY and CDR2 SYGAGN. V shed 4 bases and J 2 bases; nucleotides not matched to a gene: 2.

Sequencing used CD4+ T cells sorted from a lymph node. The chain employs TRBV13-1 and TRBJ1-2; 7 bases align to TRBD1. This receptor was identified in a C3H/HeJ mouse with alopecia areata. The MHC haplotype of this mouse line is H2-k. CDR3: CASSMGQNSDYTF. CDR3 bases read: TGTGCCAGCAGTATGGGACAGAACTCC.